The present entry profiles one TCR beta chain with its context. Profiled with immunoSEQ multiplex PCR; TCRdb holds only in-frame clones, not every one. The data hold about 140,000 clones, with about nine tenths observed a single time. The data were obtained in a study of T cell responses to AZD1222 COVID-19 vaccine. The TCR was taken from an adult who received the AZD1222 COVID-19 vaccine. Sequencing used peripheral blood, obtained 28 days after the second AZD1222 dose.

The CDR3 loop reads CASSESGRPTDTQYF. The CDR3 nucleotides are TGTGCCAGCAGTGAAAGCGGGAGGCCCACAGATACGCAGTATTTT. The J gene is TRBJ2-3, the V gene TRBV6-1; 9 bases match TRBD2. Germline CDR1 reads MNHNS; CDR2 reads SASEGT. The CDR3 totals 15 residues. Trimming at V came to 2 bases and at J to 2 bases, leaving 2 bases not matched to a gene.